This T cell receptor (beta chain) is from a study of radiotherapy plus CTLA-4 blockade in lung cancer. Study information: Disease control reached less than 40%, with objective responses in over 15%. Study-level findings and limits: Alongside interferon-beta, early blood T cell clone dynamics were reportedly the best predictor of response. In blood, TCR clones derived from the tumor expanded after radiotherapy plus ipilimumab.

With respect to this clone: Its specificity is unknown.

Trimming at V came to 5 bases and at J to 2 bases, leaving 5 bases not matched to a gene. The CDR3 sequence is 15 residues long. CDR1 and CDR2 (germline): MNHNY, SVGAGI (reference sequence). The study treated chemo-refractory metastatic non-small-cell lung cancer patients with focal radiation plus ipilimumab CTLA-4 blockade. TCRdb's copy holds only in-frame clones and misses some; the assay was immunoSEQ multiplex PCR. This table holds over 60,000 clones, around 87% found once. The clonotype was recovered from a human donor with non-small cell lung cancer that progressed on radiotherapy plus ipilimumab. Here the sequenced sample was peripheral blood, taken from a patient treated with radiotherapy plus ipilimumab. The chain carries TRBV6-6 and TRBJ1-5, with TRBD1 matching over 8 bases. CDR3 bases: TGTGCCAGCAGTGAGCTGACAGGGGGCAATCAGCCCCAGCATTTT. Translated: CASSELTGGNQPQHF.